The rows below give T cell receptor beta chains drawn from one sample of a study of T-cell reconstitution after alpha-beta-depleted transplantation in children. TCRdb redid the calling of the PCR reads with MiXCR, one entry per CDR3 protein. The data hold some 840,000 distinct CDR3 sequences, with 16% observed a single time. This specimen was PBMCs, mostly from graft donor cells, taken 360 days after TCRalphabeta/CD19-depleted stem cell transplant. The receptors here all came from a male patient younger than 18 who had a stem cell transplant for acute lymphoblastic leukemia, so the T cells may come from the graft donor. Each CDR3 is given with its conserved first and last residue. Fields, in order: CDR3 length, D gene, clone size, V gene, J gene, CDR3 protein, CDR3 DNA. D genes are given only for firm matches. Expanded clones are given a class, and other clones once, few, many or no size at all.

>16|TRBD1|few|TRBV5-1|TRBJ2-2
CASSPRDRALTGELFF
TGCGCCAGCAGCCCCCGGGACAGGGCTCTCACCGGGGAGCTGTTTTTT
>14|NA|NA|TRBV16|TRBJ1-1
CASSQQGPYTEAFF
TGTGCCAGCAGCCAACAAGGGCCTTACACTGAAGCTTTCTTT
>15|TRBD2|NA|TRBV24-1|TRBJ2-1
CATSGFGTSNSEQFF
TGTGCCACCAGTGGGTTCGGGACTAGCAACAGTGAGCAGTTCTTC
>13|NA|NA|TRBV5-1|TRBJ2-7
CASSFVKGDEQYF
TGCGCCAGCAGCTTTGTTAAGGGTGACGAGCAGTACTTC
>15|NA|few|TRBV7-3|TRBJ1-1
CASSLKGTGNTEAFF
TGTGCCAGCAGCTTAAAGGGGACGGGGAACACTGAAGCTTTCTTT
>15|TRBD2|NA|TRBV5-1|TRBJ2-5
CASSWEGGRPETQYF
TGCGCCAGCAGCTGGGAAGGCGGGAGACCTGAGACCCAGTACTTC
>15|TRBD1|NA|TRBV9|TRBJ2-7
CASSVAWDSASEQYF
TGTGCCAGCAGCGTAGCTTGGGACAGTGCAAGCGAGCAGTACTTC
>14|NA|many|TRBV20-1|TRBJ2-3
CSARPRTSTDTQYF
TGCAGTGCTAGACCTAGAACTAGCACAGATACGCAGTATTTT
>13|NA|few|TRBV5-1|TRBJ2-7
CASSWDTGNGQYF
TGCGCCAGCAGCTGGGATACAGGGAACGGGCAGTACTTC
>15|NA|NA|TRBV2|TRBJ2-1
CASRWDPERYNEQFF
TGTGCCAGCAGGTGGGACCCTGAACGCTACAATGAGCAGTTCTTC
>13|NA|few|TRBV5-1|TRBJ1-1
CASRPQGPTEAFF
TGCGCCAGCAGACCTCAGGGTCCCACTGAAGCTTTCTTT
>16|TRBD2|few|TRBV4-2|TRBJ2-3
CASSRIAGGPADTQYF
TGTGCCAGCAGCCGGATAGCGGGAGGGCCAGCAGATACGCAGTATTTT
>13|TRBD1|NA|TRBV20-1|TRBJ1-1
CSARGQGHTEAFF
TGCAGTGCTAGAGGACAGGGGCACACTGAAGCTTTCTTT
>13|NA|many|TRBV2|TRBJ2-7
CASSEGDGYEQYF
TGTGCCAGCAGTGAGGGGGACGGCTACGAGCAGTACTTC
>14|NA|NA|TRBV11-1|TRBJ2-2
CASSPTRFTGELFF
TGTGCCAGCAGCCCAACTAGATTCACCGGGGAGCTGTTTTTT
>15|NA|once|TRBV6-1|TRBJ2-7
CASSPAGTGAYEQYF
TGTGCCAGCAGCCCGGCGGGGACGGGCGCCTACGAGCAGTACTTC